These T cell receptor beta chains were read from a single sample in a study of T-cell reconstitution after alpha-beta-depleted transplantation in children. TCRdb itself ran the PCR reads through MiXCR, one entry per CDR3 protein. The data hold under 300,000 distinct CDR3 sequences, with 11% observed a single time. The source material was peripheral blood, sampled 180 days after TCRalphabeta/CD19-depleted stem cell transplant. All receptors derive from a male patient aged 2 to 10 who had a stem cell transplant for chronic granulomatous disease, so the T cells may come from the graft donor. Each CDR3 is given with its conserved first and last residue. The order of the fields is J gene, D gene, CDR3 length, V gene, clone size, CDR3 protein, CDR3 DNA. The D gene is left open where the match is weak. Some rows have no size entry. The others give once, few or many, or a class for an expanded clone.

J: TRBJ2-7
D: NA
length: 13
V: TRBV7-2
size: many
CDR3: CASSLTSSYEQYF
DNA: TGTGCCAGCAGCTTGACGAGCTCCTACGAGCAGTACTTC

J: TRBJ1-4
D: NA
length: 14
V: TRBV29-1
size: many
CDR3: CSVEPTGSRGKLFF
DNA: TGCAGCGTCGAGCCTACAGGCTCCCGGGGAAAACTGTTTTTT

J: TRBJ2-7
D: TRBD1
length: 15
V: TRBV4-1
size: many
CDR3: CASSQDPGTDYEQYF
DNA: TGCGCCAGCAGCCAGGACCCCGGGACAGACTACGAGCAGTACTTC

J: TRBJ2-1
D: NA
length: 17
V: TRBV20-1
size: many
CDR3: CSASGFEDPKIYNEQFF
DNA: TGCAGTGCTAGTGGCTTCGAAGACCCAAAGATTTACAATGAGCAGTTCTTC

J: TRBJ1-1
D: NA
length: 13
V: TRBV7-2
size: many
CDR3: CASSLVGATEAFF
DNA: TGTGCCAGCAGCTTGGTGGGGGCGACTGAAGCTTTCTTT

J: TRBJ2-2
D: TRBD2
length: 15
V: TRBV7-8
size: many
CDR3: CASSLGLGSAGELFF
DNA: TGTGCCAGCAGCTTGGGACTAGGGTCCGCCGGGGAGCTGTTTTTT

J: TRBJ2-1
D: TRBD2
length: 17
V: TRBV7-3
size: many
CDR3: CASSPKGLAGGPDEQFF
DNA: TGTGCCAGCAGCCCCAAGGGACTAGCGGGAGGGCCGGATGAGCAGTTCTTC

J: TRBJ2-6
D: NA
length: 14
V: TRBV7-2
size: many
CDR3: CASSLYSGANVLTF
DNA: TGTGCCAGCAGCTTATACTCTGGGGCCAACGTCCTGACTTTC

J: TRBJ1-5
D: NA
length: 12
V: TRBV20-1
size: many
CDR3: CSAQNTNQPQHF
DNA: TGCAGTGCTCAAAATACGAATCAGCCCCAGCATTTT

J: TRBJ2-2
D: NA
length: 16
V: TRBV12-3/TRBV12-4
size: many
CDR3: CASSSVRGMNTGELFF
DNA: TGTGCCAGCAGTTCGGTCAGGGGAATGAACACCGGGGAGCTGTTTTTT

J: TRBJ2-3
D: NA
length: 15
V: TRBV6-1
size: many
CDR3: CASRAGSASTDTQYF
DNA: TGTGCCAGCAGGGCCGGGAGCGCTAGCACAGATACGCAGTATTTT

J: TRBJ1-1
D: NA
length: 16
V: TRBV5-1
size: many
CDR3: CASSLMGIPQNTEAFF
DNA: TGCGCCAGCAGCTTGATGGGGATACCCCAGAACACTGAAGCTTTCTTT

J: TRBJ2-1
D: TRBD2
length: 18
V: TRBV9
size: many
CDR3: CASSDEPGTSGSDYEQFF
DNA: TGTGCCAGCAGCGATGAACCCGGGACTAGCGGGAGTGACTATGAGCAGTTCTTC

J: TRBJ2-7
D: NA
length: 12
V: TRBV11-2
size: many
CDR3: CASSLEGLMQYF
DNA: TGTGCCAGCAGCTTGGAAGGGTTAATGCAGTACTTC

J: TRBJ2-5
D: TRBD2
length: 16
V: TRBV12-3/TRBV12-4
size: many
CDR3: CASSSSGTSGGETQYF
DNA: TGTGCCAGCAGTTCTTCCGGGACTAGCGGGGGAGAGACCCAGTACTTC

J: TRBJ1-1
D: NA
length: 14
V: TRBV28
size: NA
CDR3: CASKLGGLNTEAFF
DNA: TGTGCCAGCAAGTTGGGTGGATTGAACACTGAAGCTTTCTTT

J: TRBJ2-1
D: TRBD2
length: 15
V: TRBV7-9
size: many
CDR3: CASSSGTSGGNEQFF
DNA: TGTGCCAGCAGCTCCGGGACTAGCGGTGGGAATGAGCAGTTCTTC

J: TRBJ1-2
D: NA
length: 13
V: TRBV6-6
size: many
CDR3: CASSYSGSYGYTF
DNA: TGTGCCAGCAGTTACTCAGGCTCCTATGGCTACACCTTC

J: TRBJ2-2
D: NA
length: 15
V: TRBV29-1
size: many
CDR3: CSVWKRTSNTGELFF
DNA: TGCAGCGTTTGGAAGAGAACCTCGAACACCGGGGAGCTGTTTTTT

J: TRBJ2-5
D: TRBD2
length: 15
V: TRBV7-9
size: few
CDR3: CASSRPAGGRETQYF
DNA: TGTGCCAGCAGCCGCCCAGCGGGGGGCCGAGAGACCCAGTACTTC

J: TRBJ2-4
D: TRBD2
length: 16
V: TRBV6-2/TRBV6-3
size: many
CDR3: CASTHRSGRAQNIQYF
DNA: TGTGCCAGCACCCACCGTTCCGGGAGGGCCCAAAACATTCAGTACTTC

J: TRBJ2-7
D: TRBD1
length: 15
V: TRBV7-6
size: many
CDR3: CASSLGQGATYEQYF
DNA: TGTGCCAGCAGCTTAGGCCAGGGGGCAACCTACGAGCAGTACTTC

J: TRBJ2-7
D: NA
length: 15
V: TRBV20-1
size: few
CDR3: CSAREGGTVTYEQYF
DNA: TGCAGTGCTAGAGAAGGAGGGACTGTCACCTACGAGCAGTACTTC

J: TRBJ2-3
D: NA
length: 15
V: TRBV5-1
size: many
CDR3: CASSSLSGTTDTQYF
DNA: TGCGCCAGCAGCTCTCTTAGCGGAACCACAGATACGCAGTATTTT

J: TRBJ2-5
D: NA
length: 15
V: TRBV12-3/TRBV12-4
size: many
CDR3: CASSNLLGTRETQYF
DNA: TGTGCCAGCAGCAATCTACTAGGGACCCGAGAGACCCAGTACTTC

J: TRBJ2-1
D: TRBD2
length: 14
V: TRBV20-1
size: many
CDR3: CSANLAGVGVAEFF
DNA: TGCAGTGCAAACTTAGCGGGGGTGGGGGTAGCGGAGTTCTTC

J: TRBJ2-2
D: TRBD2
length: 17
V: TRBV5-1
size: many
CDR3: CASSFRLAGVQTGELFF
DNA: TGCGCCAGCAGCTTCAGACTAGCGGGAGTACAAACCGGGGAGCTGTTTTTT

J: TRBJ2-1
D: TRBD2
length: 18
V: TRBV27
size: many
CDR3: CASSPSGPTGVSYNEQFF
DNA: TGTGCCAGCAGTCCTAGCGGACCGACCGGGGTATCCTACAATGAGCAGTTCTTC

J: TRBJ1-2
D: TRBD1
length: 14
V: TRBV19
size: NA
CDR3: CASRRDRAGDGYTF
DNA: TGTGCCAGTAGACGAGACAGGGCGGGAGATGGCTACACCTTC

J: TRBJ2-1
D: NA
length: 12
V: TRBV13
size: many
CDR3: CASSLYDNEQFF
DNA: TGTGCCAGCAGCTTATACGACAATGAGCAGTTCTTC

J: TRBJ2-4
D: NA
length: 15
V: TRBV6-2/TRBV6-3
size: many
CDR3: CASSHPTGTKNIQYF
DNA: TGTGCCAGCAGTCACCCCACAGGGACCAAAAACATTCAGTACTTC

J: TRBJ1-1
D: NA
length: 14
V: TRBV6-2/TRBV6-3
size: many
CDR3: CASSYSGPFAEAFF
DNA: TGTGCCAGCAGTTACTCGGGACCTTTTGCCGAAGCTTTCTTT